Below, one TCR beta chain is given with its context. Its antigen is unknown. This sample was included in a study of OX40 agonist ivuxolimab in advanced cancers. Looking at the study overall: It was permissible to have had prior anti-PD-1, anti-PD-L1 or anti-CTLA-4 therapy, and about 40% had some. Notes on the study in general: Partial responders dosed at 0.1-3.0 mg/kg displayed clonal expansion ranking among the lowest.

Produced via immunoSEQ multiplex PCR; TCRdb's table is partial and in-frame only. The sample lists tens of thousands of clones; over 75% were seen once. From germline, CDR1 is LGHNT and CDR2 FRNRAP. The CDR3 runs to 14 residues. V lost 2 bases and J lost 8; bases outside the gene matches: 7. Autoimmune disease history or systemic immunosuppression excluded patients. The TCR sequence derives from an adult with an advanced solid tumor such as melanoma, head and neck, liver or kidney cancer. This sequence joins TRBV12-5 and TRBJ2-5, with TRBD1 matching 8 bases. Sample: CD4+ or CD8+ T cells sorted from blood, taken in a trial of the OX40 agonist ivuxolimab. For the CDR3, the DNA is TGTGCTAGTGGTTTGTTGGCAGGGGGCGCTACCCAGTACTTC. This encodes CASGLLAGGATQYF.